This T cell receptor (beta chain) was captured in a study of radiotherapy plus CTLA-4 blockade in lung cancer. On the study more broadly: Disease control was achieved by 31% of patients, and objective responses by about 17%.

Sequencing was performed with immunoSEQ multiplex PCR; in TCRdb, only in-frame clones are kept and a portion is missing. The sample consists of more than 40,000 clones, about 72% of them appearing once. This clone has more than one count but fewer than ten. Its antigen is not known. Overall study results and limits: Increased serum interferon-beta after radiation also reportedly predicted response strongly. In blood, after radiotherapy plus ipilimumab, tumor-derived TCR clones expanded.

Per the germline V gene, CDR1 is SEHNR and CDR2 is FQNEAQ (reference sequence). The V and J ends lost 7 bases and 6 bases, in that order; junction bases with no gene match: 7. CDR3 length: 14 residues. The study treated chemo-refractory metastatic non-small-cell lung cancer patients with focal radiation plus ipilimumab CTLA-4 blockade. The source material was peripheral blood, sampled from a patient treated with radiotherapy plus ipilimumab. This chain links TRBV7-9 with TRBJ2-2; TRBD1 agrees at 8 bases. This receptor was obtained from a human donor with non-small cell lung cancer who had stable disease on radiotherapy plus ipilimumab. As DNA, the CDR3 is TGTGCCAGCAAGATCAGGGGGCAAGCCGGGGAGCTGTTTTTT. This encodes CASKIRGQAGELFF.